The 28 T cell receptor beta chains below were found in one sample sequenced in a study of T cells after yellow fever vaccination. TCRdb analysed the 5' RACE reads with MiXCR anew, one entry per CDR3 protein. The profile shows approximately 93,000 distinct CDR3 sequences, roughly 6% of them singletons. This material consisted of CD8+ T cells sorted from PBMCs, taken 10 days after the yellow fever booster vaccination. All receptors come from a man aged 18 to 35 who received the YFV17D yellow fever vaccine.

The chain joins TRBV6-5 to TRBJ1-2, with TRBD1 matching over 7 bases. The junction had 5 bases not matched to a gene; V was cut back by 2 bases and J by 2 bases. The CDR3 contains 15 residues. Germline V gives CDR1 MNHEY, CDR2 SVGAGI. The CDR3 DNA reads TGTGCCAGCAGTTACCACAGGGACAGAAACTATGGCTACACCTTC. Translating gives CASSYHRDRNYGYTF.

At least ten counts were recorded for this clonotype. V gene TRBV7-6 combines with J gene TRBJ2-7; D may be TRBD2 (7 bases). CDR3 size: 14 residues. Trimming took 5 bases from V and 2 from J, leaving 13 bases between them. The germline V gene encodes CDR1 SGHVS and CDR2 FNYEAQ. The CDR3 bases are TGTGCCAGCAGCGCGACGGGGGGCCCCTACGAGCAGTACTTC. Its translation is CASSATGGPYEQYF. The full variable domain, completed using reference TRBV7-6 and TRBJ2-7, is GAGVSQSPRYKVTKRGQDVALRCDPISGHVSLYWYRQALGQGPEFLTYFNYEAQQDKSGLPNDRFSAERPEGSISTLTIQRTEQRDSAMYRCASSATGGPYEQYFGPGTRLTVT.

Only a few counts were recorded for this clonotype. The J gene is TRBJ2-7, the V gene TRBV12-3 or TRBV12-4, with unresolved D. The CDR3 length is 12 residues. V lost 6 bases and J lost 5, with 11 bases in between. CDR3 DNA: TGTGCCAGCAGCCTTGGGAATAACGAGCAGTACTTC. Translated: CASSLGNNEQYF.

J is TRBJ2-7 and V is TRBV4-3; D ambiguous. Germline V gives CDR1 LGHNA, CDR2 YSLEER. The CDR3 has 17 amino acids. V lost 2 bases, J lost 3 bases, and 20 bases lay in between. The CDR3 region is CASSQIDGNGPLYEQYV. Here the CDR3 DNA reads TGCGCCAGCAGCCAAATAGACGGTAACGGTCCCCTCTACGAGCAGTACGTC.

This clonotype appeared a few times. CDR3 sequence: CASSTYRVPYEQYV. CDR3 DNA: TGTGCCAGCAGCACATACAGGGTTCCCTACGAGCAGTACGTC. The chain employs TRBV7-6 and TRBJ2-7; D might be TRBD1 (6 bases). The CDR3 is made up of 14 amino acids. The germline CDR1 and CDR2 sequences are SGHVS and FNYEAQ. V shed 5 bases and J shed 2 bases, with 13 bases lying between them.

This chain connects TRBV5-4 to TRBJ2-1; TRBD2 matches 8 bases. This CDR3 region has 14 residues. From germline, CDR1 is SGHNT and CDR2 YYREEE (reference sequence). Trimming took 1 base from V and 9 from J; bases not matched to a gene: 6. The CDR3 bases are TGTGCCAGCAGCTTGTCCATAGCGGGAACTGAGCAGTTCTTC. Amino acids: CASSLSIAGTEQFF.

This clonotype was seen repeatedly, ten times or more. V and J are TRBV5-1 and TRBJ2-5; D unresolved. Germline CDR1 SGHRS, CDR2 YFSETQ. The CDR3 totals 14 residues. Trimming stripped 4 bases from V and 6 bases from J, with 16 bases between. The CDR3 reads CASSGTGPSQTQYF. The CDR3 nucleotides are TGCGCCAGCAGCGGAACCGGCCCTTCCCAGACCCAGTACTTC.

The chain joins TRBV12-3 or TRBV12-4 to TRBJ2-5, with 8 bases aligning to TRBD2. The junction had 9 bases not matched to a gene; V was cut back by 8 bases and J by 7 bases. This CDR3 has 13 residues. The CDR3 DNA reads as TGTGCCAGCCGCGGGGACGGGAGGGGGACCCAGTACTTC. This translates into CASRGDGRGTQYF.

This clonotype has just a few counts. The V call is TRBV27, the J call TRBJ1-2, with D possibly matching TRBD1 (5 bases). CDR1 and CDR2 from the germline V gene are MNHEY and SMNVEV (reference sequence). This CDR3 has 15 amino acids. The ends were cut back, 5 bases at V and 4 bases at J, with 17 bases in the middle. The CDR3: CASSPLQGSIYGYTF. In DNA, the CDR3 is TGTGCCAGCAGTCCACTTCAGGGATCTATCTATGGCTACACCTTC.

This chain links TRBV29-1 with TRBJ2-5; D is unclear. Germline CDR1 is SQVTM and CDR2 is ANQGSEA. The CDR3 is 14 residues long. Trimming took off 2 bases at V and 5 bases at J, with 15 bases between the two ends. Here the CDR3 DNA reads TGCAGCGTTGAATTTACCAGCCCCGAGGAGACCCAGTACTTC. Protein sequence: CSVEFTSPEETQYF.

The gene calls are TRBV7-9 and TRBJ2-7; 9 bases agree with TRBD1. This CDR3 contains 15 residues. CDR1 and CDR2 (germline): SEHNR, FQNEAQ (reference sequence). The V and J ends lost 5 bases and 3 bases, in that order; junction bases with no gene match: 8. The CDR3 loop reads CASSPGDRVSYEQYF. The CDR3 nucleotides are TGTGCCAGCAGCCCTGGGGACAGGGTAAGCTACGAGCAGTACTTC.

The rearrangement uses TRBV29-1 and TRBJ2-5, with unresolved D. V was shortened by 4 bases and J by 5 bases, with 11 bases between the two germline ends. The CDR3 loop spans 12 amino acids. CDR1 is SQVTM, CDR2 ANQGSEA, per germline. CDR3 in amino acids: CSVVSRWETQYF. The CDR3, as DNA: TGCAGCGTTGTCAGCCGGTGGGAGACCCAGTACTTC.

This clonotype has at least ten counts. The gene calls are TRBV6-2 or TRBV6-3 and TRBJ2-1; 13 bases line up with TRBD2. The CDR3 extends over 15 amino acids. The germline V gene has CDR1 MNHEY and CDR2 SVGEGT. V was clipped by 4 bases and J by 3 bases; unmatched bases: 0. CDR3 protein: CASSWTSGGYNEQFF. The DNA for the CDR3 is TGTGCCAGCAGTTGGACTAGCGGGGGCTACAATGAGCAGTTCTTC.

This clonotype was observed a few times. The chain recombines TRBV6-2 or TRBV6-3 with TRBJ2-3; TRBD2 aligns across 10 bases. The CDR3 runs 19 residues. Germline CDR1 MNHEY, CDR2 SVGEGT. The trim removed 2 bases at V and 3 bases at J, leaving 14 bases unmatched. The CDR3 is CASSYTSGTSVVGTDTQYF. In DNA, the CDR3 is TGTGCCAGCAGTTACACATCCGGGACTAGCGTAGTGGGTACAGATACGCAGTATTTT.

This clonotype has only a few counts. V and J are TRBV7-2 and TRBJ2-7, with a weak D call TRBD2 (5 bases). The V and J ends lost 2 bases and 4 bases respectively, with 12 bases between them. Germline V lookup: CDR1 SGHTA, CDR2 FQGNSA. The CDR3 contains 14 residues. This CDR3 is CASSLTLRAYEQYV. The CDR3 DNA reads as TGTGCCAGCAGCTTAACGTTGAGGGCATACGAGCAGTACGTC.

The chain joins TRBV6-6 to TRBJ2-5; TRBD2 might be the D (5 bases). V was clipped by 6 bases and J by 3 bases, with 17 bases between them. The germline V gene has CDR1 MNHNY and CDR2 SVGAGI (reference sequence). The CDR3 length is 15 residues. CDR3 DNA: TGTGCCAGCAGCAGACACCGGGATAGCGAAGAGACCCAGTACTTC. This sequence encodes CASSRHRDSEETQYF.

This clonotype was seen only a few times. The V call is TRBV7-9, the J call TRBJ1-2; D unclear. V was trimmed by 0 bases and J by 2 bases, leaving 4 bases between them. The V gene's germline CDR1 is SEHNR and CDR2 FQNEAQ (reference sequence). This CDR3 contains 13 residues. The CDR3 coding sequence is TGTGCCAGCAGCTTAGCATCGAACTATGGCTACACCTTC. Protein product: CASSLASNYGYTF.

The chain combines TRBV29-1 with TRBJ1-1; D gene uncertain. The CDR3 is made up of 12 amino acids. The germline V gene encodes CDR1 SQVTM and CDR2 ANQGSEA. V was pared by 4 bases and J by 0 bases, with 6 bases between. The CDR3 reads CSVGVMNTEAFF. The CDR3 DNA is TGCAGCGTTGGGGTCATGAACACTGAAGCTTTCTTT.

The CDR3 region is CASTPWGTGTGELFF. The CDR3 DNA sequence: TGTGCCAGCACCCCGTGGGGGACAGGCACCGGGGAGCTGTTTTTT. V is TRBV7-2 and J is TRBJ2-2, with 8 positions matching TRBD1. CDR1 and CDR2 from the germline V gene are SGHTA and FQGNSA. The CDR3 length is 15 residues. Unmatched junction bases numbered 8, after V lost 7 bases and J lost 4 bases. Drawing the rest from reference TRBV7-2 and TRBJ2-2, the complete variable domain is GAGVSQSPSNKVTEKGKDVELRCDPISGHTALYWYRQSLGQGLEFLIYFQGNSAPDKSGLPSDRFSAERTGGSVSTLTIQRTQQEDSAVYLCASTPWGTGTGELFFGEGSRLTVL.

Many counts were recorded for this clonotype. CDR3 in amino acids: CASSFGEQFF. In DNA, the CDR3 is TGTGCCAGCAGTTTTGGTGAGCAGTTCTTC. The chain combines TRBV12-3 or TRBV12-4 with TRBJ2-1; D gene ambiguous. Trimming stripped 3 bases from V and 9 bases from J, with 3 bases between. The CDR3 is made up of 10 amino acids.

The rearrangement uses TRBV7-6 and TRBJ2-3; 13 bases match TRBD2. After removal of 4 bases from V and 5 bases from J, the junction contained 0 bases not matched to a gene. CDR1 is SGHVS and CDR2 is FNYEAQ in the germline V gene. CDR3 length: 14 residues. The CDR3 DNA is TGTGCCAGCAGCTGGACTAGCGGGGGAGATACGCAGTATTTT. Translated: CASSWTSGGDTQYF.

The chain links TRBV5-5 to TRBJ1-5, with D perhaps TRBD1 (5 bases). Trimming took off 0 bases at V and 2 bases at J, with 12 bases between the two ends. Per the germline V gene, CDR1 is SGHKS and CDR2 is YYEKEE (reference sequence). The CDR3 consists of 16 residues. CDR3 loop: CASSLVGGGGNQPQHF. In DNA form, the CDR3 reads TGTGCCAGCAGCTTGGTGGGGGGAGGCGGCAATCAGCCCCAGCATTTT.

This rearrangement joins TRBV15 to TRBJ2-1, with D perhaps TRBD1 (5 bases). V gave up 0 bases and J gave up 6 bases, with 15 bases separating them. Germline CDR1 reads LNHNV; CDR2 reads YYDKDF (reference sequence). This CDR3 is built from 16 residues. The CDR3 region is CATSREQGSRSNEQFF. DNA for the CDR3: TGTGCCACCAGCAGAGAGCAGGGATCCCGATCCAATGAGCAGTTCTTC.

The V and J genes are TRBV2 and TRBJ1-2; D is undetermined. Trimming removed 11 bases at V and 6 bases at J, with 13 bases between. CDR3 length: 11 residues. CDR1 is SNHLY and CDR2 is FYNNEI in the germline V gene. The CDR3 reads CAGYQEDGYTF. The CDR3 nucleotides read TGTGCCGGATATCAAGAGGATGGCTACACCTTC.

The chain carries TRBV9 and TRBJ2-4; D is undetermined. Germline V gene lookup returns CDR1 SGDLS and CDR2 YYNGEE. Trimming left V 0 bases short and J 8 bases short, with 15 bases between. The CDR3 is made up of 15 amino acids. CDR3 sequence (DNA): TGTGCCAGCAGCGTAGGAGCCCGGGCGCAGGACATTCAGTACTTC. This translates into CASSVGARAQDIQYF.

This chain joins TRBV5-4 and TRBJ2-4, with 13 bases identical to TRBD2. Germline CDR1 and CDR2: SGHNT and YYREEE (reference sequence). The CDR3 contains 17 residues. Trimming took 4 bases from V and 0 from J; bases not matched to a gene: 4. Here the CDR3 DNA reads TGTGCCAGCAGCACCGGGACTAGCGGGGTAGCCAAAAACATTCAGTACTTC. Protein sequence: CASSTGTSGVAKNIQYF.

This clonotype was counted a few times. The chain has TRBV5-6 and TRBJ1-2; D may be TRBD1 (6 bases). Germline CDR1 and CDR2: SGHDT and YYEEEE. This CDR3 spans 16 amino acids. Between the trimmed V and J ends, which lost 3 bases and 0 bases, there was a span of 15 bases. CDR3 bases: TGTGCCAGCAGCTCCGTATGGACAGACGCTAACTATGGCTACACCTTC. Residues: CASSSVWTDANYGYTF.

This clonotype was seen a handful of times. The chain links TRBV14 to TRBJ2-5; maybe TRBD2 (6 bases). Germline V gene data show CDR1 as SGHDN and CDR2 as FVKESK. CDR3 size: 16 residues. Deletions cut 0 bases from V and 5 bases from J, with 16 bases between. CDR3 amino acids: CASSQERLGSWETQYF. As DNA, the CDR3 is TGTGCCAGCAGCCAAGAAAGACTAGGGTCCTGGGAGACCCAGTACTTC.